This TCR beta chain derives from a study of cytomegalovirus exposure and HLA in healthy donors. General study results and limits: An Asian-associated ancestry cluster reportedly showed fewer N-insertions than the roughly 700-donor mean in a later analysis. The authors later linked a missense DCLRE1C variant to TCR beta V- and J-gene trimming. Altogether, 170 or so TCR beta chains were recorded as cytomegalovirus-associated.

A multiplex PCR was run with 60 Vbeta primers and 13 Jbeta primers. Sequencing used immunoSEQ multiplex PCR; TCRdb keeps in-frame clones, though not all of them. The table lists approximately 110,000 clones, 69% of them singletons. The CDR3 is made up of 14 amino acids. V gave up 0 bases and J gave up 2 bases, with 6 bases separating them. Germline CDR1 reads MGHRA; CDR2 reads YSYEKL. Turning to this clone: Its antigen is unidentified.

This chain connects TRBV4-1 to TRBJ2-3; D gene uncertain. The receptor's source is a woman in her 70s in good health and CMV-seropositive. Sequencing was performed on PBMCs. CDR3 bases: TGCGCCAGCAGCCAAGATCAATTCACAGATACGCAGTATTTT. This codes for CASSQDQFTDTQYF.